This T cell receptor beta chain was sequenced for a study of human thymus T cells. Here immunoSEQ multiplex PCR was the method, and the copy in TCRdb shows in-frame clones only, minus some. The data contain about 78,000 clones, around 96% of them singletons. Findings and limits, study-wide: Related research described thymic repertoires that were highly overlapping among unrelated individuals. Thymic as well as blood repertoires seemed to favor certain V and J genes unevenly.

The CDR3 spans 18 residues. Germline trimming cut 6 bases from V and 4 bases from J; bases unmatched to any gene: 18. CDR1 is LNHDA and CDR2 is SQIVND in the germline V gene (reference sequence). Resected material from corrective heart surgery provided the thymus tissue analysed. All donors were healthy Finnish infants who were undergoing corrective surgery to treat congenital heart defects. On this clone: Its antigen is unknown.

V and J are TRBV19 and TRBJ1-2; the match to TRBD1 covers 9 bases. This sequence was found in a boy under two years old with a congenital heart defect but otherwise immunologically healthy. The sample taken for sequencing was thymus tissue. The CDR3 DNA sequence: TGTGCCAGTAGCCGTACCCGGGACAGGGACAATTTATCCTATGGCTACACCTTC. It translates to CASSRTRDRDNLSYGYTF.